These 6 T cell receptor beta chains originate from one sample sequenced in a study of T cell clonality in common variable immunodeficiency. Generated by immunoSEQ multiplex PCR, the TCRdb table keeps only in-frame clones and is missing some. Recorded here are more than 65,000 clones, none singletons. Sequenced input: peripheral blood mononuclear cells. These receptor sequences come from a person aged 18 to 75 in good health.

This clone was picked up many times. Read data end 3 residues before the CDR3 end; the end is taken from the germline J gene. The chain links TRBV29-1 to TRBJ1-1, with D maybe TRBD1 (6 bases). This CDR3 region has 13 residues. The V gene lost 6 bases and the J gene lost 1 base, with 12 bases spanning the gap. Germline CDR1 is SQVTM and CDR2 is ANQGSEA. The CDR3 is CSVVTGQNTEAFF. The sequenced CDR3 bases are TGCAGCGTAGTGACAGGCCAGAACACTGAA. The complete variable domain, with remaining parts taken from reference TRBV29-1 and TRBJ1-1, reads SAVISQKPSRDICQRGTSLTIQCQVDSQVTMMFWYRQQPGQSLTLIATANQGSEATYESGFVIDKFPISRPNLTFSTLTVSNMSPEDSSIYLCSVVTGQNTEAFFGQGTRLTVV.

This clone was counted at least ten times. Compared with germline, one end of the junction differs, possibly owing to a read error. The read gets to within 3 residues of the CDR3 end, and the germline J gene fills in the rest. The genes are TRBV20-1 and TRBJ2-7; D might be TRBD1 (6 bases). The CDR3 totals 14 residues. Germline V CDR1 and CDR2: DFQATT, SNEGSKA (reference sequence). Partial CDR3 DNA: TGCAGTGCAAGAGGACAGTCTACGCACTACGAG. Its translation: CSARGQSTHYE. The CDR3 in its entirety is CSARGQSTHYEQYF.

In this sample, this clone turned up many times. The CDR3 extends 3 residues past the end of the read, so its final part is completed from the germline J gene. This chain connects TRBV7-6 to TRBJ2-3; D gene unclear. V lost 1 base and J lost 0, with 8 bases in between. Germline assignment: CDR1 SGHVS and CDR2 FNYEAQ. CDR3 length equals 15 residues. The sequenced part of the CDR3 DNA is TGTGCCAGCAGCTTAGAGGCACATAGCACAGATACG. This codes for CASSLEAHSTDT. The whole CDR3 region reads CASSLEAHSTDTQYF.

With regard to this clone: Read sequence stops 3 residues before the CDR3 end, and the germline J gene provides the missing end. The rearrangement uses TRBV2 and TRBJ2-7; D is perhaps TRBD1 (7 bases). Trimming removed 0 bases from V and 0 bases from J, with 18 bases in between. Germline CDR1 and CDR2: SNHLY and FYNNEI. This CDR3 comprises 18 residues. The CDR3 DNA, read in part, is TGTGCCAGCAGTGAAGCGGGACTCTGGGACAGCGACTCCTACGAG. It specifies CASSEAGLWDSDSYE. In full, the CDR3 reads CASSEAGLWDSDSYEQYF.

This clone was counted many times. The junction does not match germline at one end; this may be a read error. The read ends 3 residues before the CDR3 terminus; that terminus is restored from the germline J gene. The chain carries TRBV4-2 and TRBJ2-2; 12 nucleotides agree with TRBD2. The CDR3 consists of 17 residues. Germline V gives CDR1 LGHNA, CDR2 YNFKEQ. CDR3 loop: CASSQDRLAGDNGELFF. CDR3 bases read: TGCGCCAGCAGCCAAGATCGACTAGCGGGAGATAACGGGGAG.

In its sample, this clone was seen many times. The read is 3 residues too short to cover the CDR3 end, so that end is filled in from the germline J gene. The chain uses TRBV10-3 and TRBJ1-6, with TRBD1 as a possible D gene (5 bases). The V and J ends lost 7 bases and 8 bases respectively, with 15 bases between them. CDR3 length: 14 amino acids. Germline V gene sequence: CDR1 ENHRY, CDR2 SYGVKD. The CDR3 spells CAITSSQVDSPLHF. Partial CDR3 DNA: TGTGCCATCACGTCTTCACAGGTGGATTCACCC.